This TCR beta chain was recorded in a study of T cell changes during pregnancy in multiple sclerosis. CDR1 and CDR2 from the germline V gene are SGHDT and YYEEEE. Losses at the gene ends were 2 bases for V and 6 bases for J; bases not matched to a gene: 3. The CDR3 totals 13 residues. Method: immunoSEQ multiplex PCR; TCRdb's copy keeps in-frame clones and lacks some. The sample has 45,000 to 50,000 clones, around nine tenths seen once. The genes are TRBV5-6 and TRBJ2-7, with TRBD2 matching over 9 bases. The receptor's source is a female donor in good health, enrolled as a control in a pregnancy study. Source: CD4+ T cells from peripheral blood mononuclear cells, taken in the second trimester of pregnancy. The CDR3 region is CASSFMREGEQYF. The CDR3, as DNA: TGTGCCAGCAGCTTCATGCGGGAGGGCGAGCAGTACTTC.